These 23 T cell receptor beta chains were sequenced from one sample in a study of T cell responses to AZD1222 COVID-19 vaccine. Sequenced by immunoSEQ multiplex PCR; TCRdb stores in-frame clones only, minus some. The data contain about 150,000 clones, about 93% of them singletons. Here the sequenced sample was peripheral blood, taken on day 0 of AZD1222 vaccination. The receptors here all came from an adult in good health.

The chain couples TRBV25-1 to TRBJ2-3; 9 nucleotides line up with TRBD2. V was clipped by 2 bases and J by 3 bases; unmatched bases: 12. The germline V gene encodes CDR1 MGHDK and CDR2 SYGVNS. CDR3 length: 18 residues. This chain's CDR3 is CASSEMGTSNPGTDTQYF. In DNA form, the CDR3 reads TGTGCCAGCAGTGAAATGGGGACTAGCAACCCCGGAACAGATACGCAGTATTTT.

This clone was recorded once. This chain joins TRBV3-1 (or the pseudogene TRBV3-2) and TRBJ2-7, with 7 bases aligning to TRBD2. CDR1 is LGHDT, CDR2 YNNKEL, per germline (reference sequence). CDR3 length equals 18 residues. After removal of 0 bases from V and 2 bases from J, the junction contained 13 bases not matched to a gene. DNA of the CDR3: TGTGCCAGCAGCCAAGAGTCAGCTAGCGGAGGGGATACCTACGAGCAGTACTTC. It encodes CASSQESASGGDTYEQYF.

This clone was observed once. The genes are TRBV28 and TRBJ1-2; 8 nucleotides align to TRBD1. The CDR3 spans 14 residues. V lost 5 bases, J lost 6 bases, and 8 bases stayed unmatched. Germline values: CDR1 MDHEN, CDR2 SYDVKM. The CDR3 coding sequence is TGTGCCAGCAGTCTCCTGGACAGGGTAAATGGCTACACCTTC. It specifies CASSLLDRVNGYTF.

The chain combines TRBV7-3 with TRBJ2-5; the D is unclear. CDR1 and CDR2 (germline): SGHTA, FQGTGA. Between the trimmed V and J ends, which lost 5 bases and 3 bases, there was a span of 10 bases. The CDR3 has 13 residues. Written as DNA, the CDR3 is TGTGCCAGCAGCATTAGACGGGAAGAGACCCAGTACTTC. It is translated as CASSIRREETQYF.

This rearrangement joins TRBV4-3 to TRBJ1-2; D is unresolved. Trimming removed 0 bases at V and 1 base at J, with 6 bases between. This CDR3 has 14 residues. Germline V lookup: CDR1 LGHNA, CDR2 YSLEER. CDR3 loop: CASSQEEFNYGYTF. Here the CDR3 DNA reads TGCGCCAGCAGCCAAGAGGAGTTTAACTATGGCTACACCTTC.

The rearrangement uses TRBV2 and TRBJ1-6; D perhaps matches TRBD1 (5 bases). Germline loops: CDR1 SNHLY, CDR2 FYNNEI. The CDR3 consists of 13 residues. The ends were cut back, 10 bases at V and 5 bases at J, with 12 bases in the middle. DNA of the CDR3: TGTGCCACCCAGGGATGGGATAATTCACCCCTCCACTTT. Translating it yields CATQGWDNSPLHF.

For the CDR3, the DNA is TGTGCCAGCTCACCAGTGGGGGGTGAAAAACTGTTTTTT. Its translation is CASSPVGGEKLFF. V is TRBV18 and J is TRBJ1-4; the D gene is possibly TRBD1 (5 bases). The CDR3 totals 13 residues. In germline, CDR1 is KGHSH, CDR2 LQKENI. V was pared by 2 bases and J by 7 bases, with 8 bases between.

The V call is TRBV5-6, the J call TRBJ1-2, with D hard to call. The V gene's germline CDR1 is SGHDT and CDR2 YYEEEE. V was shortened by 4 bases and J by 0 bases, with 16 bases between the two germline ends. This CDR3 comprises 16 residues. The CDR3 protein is CASSTGRAGANYGYTF. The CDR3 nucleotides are TGTGCCAGCAGCACCGGACGGGCAGGTGCTAACTATGGCTACACCTTC. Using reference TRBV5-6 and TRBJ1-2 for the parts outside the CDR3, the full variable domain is DAGVTQSPTHLIKTRGQQVTLRCSPKSGHDTVSWYQQALGQGPQFIFQYYEEEERQRGNFPDRFSGHQFPNYSSELNVNALLLGDSALYLCASSTGRAGANYGYTFGSGTRLTVV.

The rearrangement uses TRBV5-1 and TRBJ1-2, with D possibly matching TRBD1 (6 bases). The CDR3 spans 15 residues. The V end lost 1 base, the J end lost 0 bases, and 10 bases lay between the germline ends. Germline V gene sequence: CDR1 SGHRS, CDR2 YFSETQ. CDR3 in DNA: TGCGCCAGCAGCTTGCAACAGGGAGCTAACTATGGCTACACCTTC. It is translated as CASSLQQGANYGYTF.

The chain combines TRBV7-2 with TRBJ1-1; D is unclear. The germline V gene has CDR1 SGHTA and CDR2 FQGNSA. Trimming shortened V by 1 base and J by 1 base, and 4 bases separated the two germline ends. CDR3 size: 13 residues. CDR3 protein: CASSLDRNTEAFF. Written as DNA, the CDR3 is TGTGCCAGCAGCTTAGACCGGAACACTGAAGCTTTCTTT.

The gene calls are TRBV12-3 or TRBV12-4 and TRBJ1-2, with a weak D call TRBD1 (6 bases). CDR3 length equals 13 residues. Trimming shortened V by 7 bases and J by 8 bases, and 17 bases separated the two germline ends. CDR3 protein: CASNPGHGRGYTF. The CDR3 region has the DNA TGTGCCAGCAACCCGGGACACGGTCGGGGCTACACCTTC.

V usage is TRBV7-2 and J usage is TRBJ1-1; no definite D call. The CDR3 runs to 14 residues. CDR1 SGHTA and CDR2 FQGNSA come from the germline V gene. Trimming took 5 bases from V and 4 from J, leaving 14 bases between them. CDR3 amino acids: CASSQSALSTEAFF. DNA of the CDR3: TGTGCCAGCAGCCAGTCTGCCTTGAGCACTGAAGCTTTCTTT.

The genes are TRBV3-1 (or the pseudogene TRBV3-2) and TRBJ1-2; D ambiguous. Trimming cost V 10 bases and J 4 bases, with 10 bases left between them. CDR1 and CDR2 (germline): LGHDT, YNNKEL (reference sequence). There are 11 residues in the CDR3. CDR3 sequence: CATTEGYGYTF. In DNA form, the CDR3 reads TGTGCCACGACCGAAGGCTATGGCTACACCTTC.

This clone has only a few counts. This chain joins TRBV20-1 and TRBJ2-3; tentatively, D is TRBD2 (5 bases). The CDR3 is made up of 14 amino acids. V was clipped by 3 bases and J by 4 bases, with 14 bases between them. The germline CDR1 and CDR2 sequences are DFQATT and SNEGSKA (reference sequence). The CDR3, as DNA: TGCAGTGCTAGTACCCGGGCCGGGGCAGATACGCAGTATTTT. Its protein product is CSASTRAGADTQYF.

CDR3 residues: CASSVGSAAYEQYF. The CDR3 region has the DNA TGTGCCAGCAGCGTAGGGTCGGCCGCCTACGAGCAGTACTTC. The chain links TRBV9 to TRBJ2-7; D unresolved. V was shortened by 0 bases and J by 2 bases, with 9 bases between the two germline ends. This CDR3 comprises 14 residues. Germline CDR1 and CDR2: SGDLS and YYNGEE.

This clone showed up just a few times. The CDR3 loop reads CASSEGPAGQFF. The CDR3 bases are TGTGCCAGCAGTGAAGGACCTGCAGGGCAGTTCTTC. The V and J genes are TRBV6-1 and TRBJ2-1; D not certain. The CDR3 totals 12 residues. Germline values: CDR1 MNHNS, CDR2 SASEGT. V shed 1 base and J shed 12 bases, with 10 bases lying between them.

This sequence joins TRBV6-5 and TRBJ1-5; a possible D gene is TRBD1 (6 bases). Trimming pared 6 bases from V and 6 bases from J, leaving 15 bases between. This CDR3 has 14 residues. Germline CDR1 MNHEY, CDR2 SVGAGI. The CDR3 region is CASSREGGGQPQHF. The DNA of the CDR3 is TGTGCCAGCAGCCGGGAGGGGGGCGGTCAGCCCCAGCATTTT.

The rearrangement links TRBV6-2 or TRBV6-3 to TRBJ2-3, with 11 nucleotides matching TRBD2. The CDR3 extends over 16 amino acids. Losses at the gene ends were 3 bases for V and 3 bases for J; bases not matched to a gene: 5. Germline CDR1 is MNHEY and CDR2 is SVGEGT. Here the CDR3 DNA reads TGTGCCAGCAGTTATCCGGCTAGCGGGAGGACAGATACGCAGTATTTT. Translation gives CASSYPASGRTDTQYF.

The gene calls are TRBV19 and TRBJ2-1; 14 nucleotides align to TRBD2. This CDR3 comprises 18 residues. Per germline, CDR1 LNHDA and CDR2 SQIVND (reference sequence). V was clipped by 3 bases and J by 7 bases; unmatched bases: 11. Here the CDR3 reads CASSMGLAGVGSTNEQFF. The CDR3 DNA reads TGTGCCAGTAGTATGGGACTAGCGGGAGTGGGTAGCACTAATGAGCAGTTCTTC.

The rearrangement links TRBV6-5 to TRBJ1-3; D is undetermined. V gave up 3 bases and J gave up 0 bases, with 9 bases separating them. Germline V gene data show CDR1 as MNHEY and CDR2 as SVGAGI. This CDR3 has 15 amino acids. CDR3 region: CASSYIGTSGNTIYF. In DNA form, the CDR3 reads TGTGCCAGCAGTTATATTGGTACCTCTGGAAACACCATATATTTT.

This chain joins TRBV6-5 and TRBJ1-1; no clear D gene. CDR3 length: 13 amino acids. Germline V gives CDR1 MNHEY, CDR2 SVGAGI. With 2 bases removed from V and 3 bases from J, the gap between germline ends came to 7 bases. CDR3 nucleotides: TGTGCCAGCAGTTACGAGGGAGACACTGAAGCTTTCTTT. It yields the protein CASSYEGDTEAFF.

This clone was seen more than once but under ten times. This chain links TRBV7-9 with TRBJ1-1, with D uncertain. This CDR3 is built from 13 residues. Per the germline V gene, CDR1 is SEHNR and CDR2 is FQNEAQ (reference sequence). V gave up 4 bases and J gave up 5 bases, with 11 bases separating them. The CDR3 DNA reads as TGTGCCAGCAGCTCGAGTGTGGGGACTGAAGCTTTCTTT. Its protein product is CASSSSVGTEAFF. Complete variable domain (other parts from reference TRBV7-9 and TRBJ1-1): DTGVSQNPRHKITKRGQNVTFRCDPISEHNRLYWYRQTLGQGPEFLTYFQNEAQLEKSRLLSDRFSAERPKGSFSTLEIQRTEQGDSAMYLCASSSSVGTEAFFGQGTRLTVV.

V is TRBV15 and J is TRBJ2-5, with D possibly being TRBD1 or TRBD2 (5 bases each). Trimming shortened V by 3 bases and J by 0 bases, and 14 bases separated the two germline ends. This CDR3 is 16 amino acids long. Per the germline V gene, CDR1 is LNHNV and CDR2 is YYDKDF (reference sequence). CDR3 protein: CATSRRGMEYQETQYF. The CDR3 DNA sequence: TGTGCCACCAGCAGGAGGGGTATGGAGTACCAAGAGACCCAGTACTTC.